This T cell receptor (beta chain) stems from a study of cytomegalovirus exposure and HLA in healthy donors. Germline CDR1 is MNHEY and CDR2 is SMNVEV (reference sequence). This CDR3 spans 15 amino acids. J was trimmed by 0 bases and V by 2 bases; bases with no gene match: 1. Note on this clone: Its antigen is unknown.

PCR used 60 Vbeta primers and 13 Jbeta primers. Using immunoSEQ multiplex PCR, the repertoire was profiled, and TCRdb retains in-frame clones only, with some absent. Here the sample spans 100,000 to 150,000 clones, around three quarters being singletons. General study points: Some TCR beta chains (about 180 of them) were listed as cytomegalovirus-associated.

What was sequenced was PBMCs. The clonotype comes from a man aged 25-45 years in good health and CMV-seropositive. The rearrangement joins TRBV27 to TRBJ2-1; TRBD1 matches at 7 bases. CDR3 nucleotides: TGTGCCAGCAGTTTAGGGGACAGCTCCTACAATGAGCAGTTCTTC. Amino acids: CASSLGDSSYNEQFF.